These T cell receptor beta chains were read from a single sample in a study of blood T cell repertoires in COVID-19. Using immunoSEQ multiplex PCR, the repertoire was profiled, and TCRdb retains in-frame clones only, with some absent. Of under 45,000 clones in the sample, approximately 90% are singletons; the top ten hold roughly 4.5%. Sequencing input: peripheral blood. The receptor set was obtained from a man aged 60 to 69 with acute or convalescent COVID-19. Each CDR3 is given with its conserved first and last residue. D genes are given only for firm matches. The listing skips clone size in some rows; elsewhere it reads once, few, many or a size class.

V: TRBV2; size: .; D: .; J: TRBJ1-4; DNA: TGTGCCAGCAGGGGGCTAACTAATGAAAAACTGTTTTTT; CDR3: CASRGLTNEKLFF
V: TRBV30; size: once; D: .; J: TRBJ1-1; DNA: TGTGCCTGGAACCGCGGGAGGATGAACACTGAAGCTTTCTTT; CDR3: CAWNRGRMNTEAFF
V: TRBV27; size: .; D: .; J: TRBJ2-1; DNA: TGTGCCAGCAGTTTAGGAGGGGTGACCTACAATGAGCAGTTCTTC; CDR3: CASSLGGVTYNEQFF
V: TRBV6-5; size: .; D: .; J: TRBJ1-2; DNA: TGTGCCAGCAGTCTAGGGGTCTCAAGTCGGGGCTACACCTTC; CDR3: CASSLGVSSRGYTF
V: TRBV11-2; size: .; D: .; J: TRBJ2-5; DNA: TGTGCCAGCAGCTTAGATTGGTCACAGCAAGAGACCCAGTACTTC; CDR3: CASSLDWSQQETQYF
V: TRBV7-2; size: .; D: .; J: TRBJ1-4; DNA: TGTGCCAGCAGCCTCGTGGGAGGGGGGAACGAAAAACTGTTTTTT; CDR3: CASSLVGGGNEKLFF
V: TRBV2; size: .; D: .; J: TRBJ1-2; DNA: TGTGCCAGCGTACCGGGGGGGTTGAGCTATGGCTACACCTTC; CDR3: CASVPGGLSYGYTF
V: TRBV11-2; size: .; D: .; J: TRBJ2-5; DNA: TGTGCCAGCAGCTCCCCGGGACTCTCAGCGGAGACCCAGTACTTC; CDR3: CASSSPGLSAETQYF
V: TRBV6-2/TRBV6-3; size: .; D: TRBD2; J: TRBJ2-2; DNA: TGTGCCAGCAGTTACCCATTACTAGCGGGTGGCACCGGGGAGCTGTTTTTT; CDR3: CASSYPLLAGGTGELFF
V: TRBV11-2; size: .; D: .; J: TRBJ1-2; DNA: TGTGCCAGCAGCTTGAGCCCTATCCGAAACCCGAGTAGCTACACCTTC; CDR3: CASSLSPIRNPSSYTF
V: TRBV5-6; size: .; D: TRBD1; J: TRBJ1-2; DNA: TGTGCCAGCAGCTTGGCCGGGGCAGGGGGCGCAGGAAATGGCTACACCTTC; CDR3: CASSLAGAGGAGNGYTF
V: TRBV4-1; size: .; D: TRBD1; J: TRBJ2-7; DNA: TGCGCCAGCAGCCAAGGGATGGGACAGGGAAGGGGCGAGCAGTACTTC; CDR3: CASSQGMGQGRGEQYF
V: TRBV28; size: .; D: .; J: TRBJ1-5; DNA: TGTGCCAGCAGTGGGGCCCGAAATGGGCAGCCCCAGCATTTT; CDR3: CASSGARNGQPQHF
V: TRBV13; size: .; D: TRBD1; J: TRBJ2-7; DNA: TGTGCCAGCAGCACCGGACAGGCGACCTACGAGCAGTACTTC; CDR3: CASSTGQATYEQYF
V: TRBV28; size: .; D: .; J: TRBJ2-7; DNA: TGTGCCAGCAGTTTGACGGGTCCCTACGAGCAGTACTTC; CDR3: CASSLTGPYEQYF
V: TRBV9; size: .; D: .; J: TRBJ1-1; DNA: TGTGCCAGCAGCGTAGGCGTTTCCGAAGCTTTCTTT; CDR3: CASSVGVSEAFF
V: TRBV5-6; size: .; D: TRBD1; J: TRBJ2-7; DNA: TGTGCCAGCAGCCTCCGGGACAGGAATCTTAACGAGCAGTACTTC; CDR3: CASSLRDRNLNEQYF
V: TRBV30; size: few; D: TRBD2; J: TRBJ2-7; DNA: TGTGCCATGGGGAGGGAAGGAACCCTGGCCTACGAGCAGTACTTC; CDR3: CAMGREGTLAYEQYF
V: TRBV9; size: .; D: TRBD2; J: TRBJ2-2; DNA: TGTGCCAGCAGCTCCGGGCGAGCGGGGGGACACACCGGGGAGCTGTTTTTT; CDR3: CASSSGRAGGHTGELFF
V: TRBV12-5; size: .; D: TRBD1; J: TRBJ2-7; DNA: TGTGCTAGTGGTTTGGGACAGGGGGCGAAGGGCGAGCAGTACTTC; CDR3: CASGLGQGAKGEQYF
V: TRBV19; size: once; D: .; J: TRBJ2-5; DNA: TGTGCCAGTAGTCTCCGGACTGGTTACCAAGAGACCCAGTACTTC; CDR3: CASSLRTGYQETQYF
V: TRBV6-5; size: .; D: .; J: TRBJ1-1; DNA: TGTGCCAGCAGTTACCAGTTGAACACTGAAGCTTTCTTT; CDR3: CASSYQLNTEAFF
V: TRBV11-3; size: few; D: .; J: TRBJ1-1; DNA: TGTGCCAGCAGCTCAGGGGACACTGAAGCTTTCTTT; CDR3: CASSSGDTEAFF
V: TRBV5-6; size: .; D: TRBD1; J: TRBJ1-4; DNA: TGTGCCAGCAGCAGCCGGGACAGGGGCGCAACTAATGAAAAACTGTTTTTT; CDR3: CASSSRDRGATNEKLFF
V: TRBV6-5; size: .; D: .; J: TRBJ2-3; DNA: TGTGCCAGCAGTTACAGGTTTTCAACAGGGACAGATACGCAGTATTTT; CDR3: CASSYRFSTGTDTQYF
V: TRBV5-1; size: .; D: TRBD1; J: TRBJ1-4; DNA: TGCGCCAGCAGCTCCTCGGTGGGCACAGGGGTAACTAATGAAAAACTGTTTTTT; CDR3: CASSSSVGTGVTNEKLFF
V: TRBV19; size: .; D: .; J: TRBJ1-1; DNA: TGTGCCAGTAGTCAATTCAGGTCGAACACTGAAGCTTTCTTT; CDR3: CASSQFRSNTEAFF
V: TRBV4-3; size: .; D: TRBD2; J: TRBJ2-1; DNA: TGCGCCAGCAGCCAAGACAGCGGGGTGTACAATGAGCAGTTCTTC; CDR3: CASSQDSGVYNEQFF
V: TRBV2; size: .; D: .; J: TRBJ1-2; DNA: TGTGCCAGCAGTTTACAGAATTCTAACTATGGCTACACCTTC; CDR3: CASSLQNSNYGYTF
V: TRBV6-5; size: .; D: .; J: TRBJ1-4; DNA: TGTGCCAGCAGGGCGGGGGGGGGAACTAATGAAAAACTGTTTTTT; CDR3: CASRAGGGTNEKLFF
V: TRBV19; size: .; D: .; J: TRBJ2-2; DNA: TGTGCCAGTAATGGACAGACAGTATCGAACACCGGGGAGCTGTTTTTT; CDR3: CASNGQTVSNTGELFF
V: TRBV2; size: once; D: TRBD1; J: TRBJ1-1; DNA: TGTGCCAGCAGTGTTTCGGACAGGCGGGGCACTGAAGCTTTCTTT; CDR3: CASSVSDRRGTEAFF
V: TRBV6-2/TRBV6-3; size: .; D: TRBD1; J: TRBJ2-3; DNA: TGTGCCAGCAGCCCCGGGGACAGGGGCTTCCCAGATACGCAGTATTTT; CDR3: CASSPGDRGFPDTQYF
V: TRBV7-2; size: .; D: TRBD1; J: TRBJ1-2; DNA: TGTGCCAGCAGCTTGGGACAGGCCCGAGGTGGCTACACCTTC; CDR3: CASSLGQARGGYTF
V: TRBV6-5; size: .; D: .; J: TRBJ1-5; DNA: TGTGCCAGCAGTCCACAGGGCGGCAATCAGCCCCAGCATTTT; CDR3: CASSPQGGNQPQHF
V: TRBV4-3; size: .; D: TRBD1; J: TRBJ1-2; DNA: TGCGCCAGCAGCCAAGGGACAGGAGATAACTATGGCTACACCTTC; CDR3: CASSQGTGDNYGYTF
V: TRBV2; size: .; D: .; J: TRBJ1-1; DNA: TGTGCCAGCAGTGAATTGGTGGACAGCACTGAAGCTTTCTTT; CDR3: CASSELVDSTEAFF
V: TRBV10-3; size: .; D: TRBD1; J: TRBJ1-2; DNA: TGTGCCATCAGTGAGTCGAACAGGGGCTATGGCTACACCTTC; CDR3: CAISESNRGYGYTF
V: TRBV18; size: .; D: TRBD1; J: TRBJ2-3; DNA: TGTGCCAGCTCACCTCCCGGGACAGGGGGGGGCACAGATACGCAGTATTTT; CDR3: CASSPPGTGGGTDTQYF
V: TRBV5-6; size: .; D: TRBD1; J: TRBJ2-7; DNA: TGTGCCAGCAGCCCCGGGACAGGGTTTTACGAGCAGTACTTC; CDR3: CASSPGTGFYEQYF
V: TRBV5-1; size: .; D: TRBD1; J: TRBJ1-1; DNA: TGCGCCAGCAGCTTGGTTGGCAGGGGGCTAGCGAACACTGAAGCTTTCTTT; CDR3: CASSLVGRGLANTEAFF
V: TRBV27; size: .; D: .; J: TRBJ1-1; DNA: TGTGCCAGCAGTCCTTCTAGGGACATCAGAAAAGCTTTCTTT; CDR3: CASSPSRDIRKAFF
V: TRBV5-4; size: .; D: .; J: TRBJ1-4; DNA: TGTGCCAGCAGGTCCTCACCCCGGGCTAATGAAAAACTGTTTTTT; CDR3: CASRSSPRANEKLFF
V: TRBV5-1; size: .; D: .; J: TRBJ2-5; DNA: TGCGCCAGCAGCCCAGACAGGCAAGAGACCCAGTACTTC; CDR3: CASSPDRQETQYF
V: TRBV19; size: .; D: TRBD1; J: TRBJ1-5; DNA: TGTGCCAGTACCGAAGGGACAGCGAACAATCAGCCCCAGCATTTT; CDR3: CASTEGTANNQPQHF
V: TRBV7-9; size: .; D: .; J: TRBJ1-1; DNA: TGTGCCAGCAGCCCGGGGAGGGCTGAAGCTTTCTTT; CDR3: CASSPGRAEAFF
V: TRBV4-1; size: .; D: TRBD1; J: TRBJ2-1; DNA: TGCGCCAGCAGCCTGACCGGGACAGGGCGAAATGAGCAGTTCTTC; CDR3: CASSLTGTGRNEQFF
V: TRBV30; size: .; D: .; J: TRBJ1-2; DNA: TGTGCCTGGCAACAGGGCTATGGCTACACCTTC; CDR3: CAWQQGYGYTF
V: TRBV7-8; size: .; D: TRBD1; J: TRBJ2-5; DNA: TGTGCCAGCAGGACCCGGACAGGTCTGGAGACCCAGTACTTC; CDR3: CASRTRTGLETQYF
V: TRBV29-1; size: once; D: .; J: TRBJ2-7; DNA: TGCAGCGTTGCGGGTCCGATAATGACCTACGAGCAGTACTTC; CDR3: CSVAGPIMTYEQYF
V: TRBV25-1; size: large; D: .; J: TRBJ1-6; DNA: TGTGCCAGCCAGGGGAATTCACCCCTCCACTTT; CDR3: CASQGNSPLHF
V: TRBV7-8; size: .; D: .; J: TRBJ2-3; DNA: TGTGCCAGCAGCTTGGTTGGGGGGGGCGAAACAGATACGCAGTATTTT; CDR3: CASSLVGGGETDTQYF
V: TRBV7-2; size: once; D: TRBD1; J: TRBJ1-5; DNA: TGTGCCAGCAGCTTAGGGACAGGGGGTCAGGGGCCCCAGCATTTT; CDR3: CASSLGTGGQGPQHF